The 16 T cell receptor beta chains reported below all come from one sample, sequenced in a study of cytomegalovirus exposure and HLA in healthy donors (dated by TCRdb to the late 2010s). The library was made by the immunoSEQ multiplex PCR assay. For the multiplex PCR, a mixture combining 60 forward primers for TCR Vbeta segments and 13 reverse primers for TCR Jbeta segments was used. TCRdb took over this immuneACCESS table, retaining in-frame rearrangements with V and J assigned. Such tables are incomplete; in checked studies, under half of the missing clones stem from an unresolved V gene, and the remainder is unexplained. The table for this sample lists roughly 120,000 clones; more than 80% of them were counted only once. The ten most abundant clones make up 1.5% to 2% of the sample. The sample was PBMCs. These TCRs come from a man between 40 and 49 years old in good health and CMV-seronegative.

This chain joins TRBV7-2 and TRBJ2-1; D is unresolved. The CDR3 spans 15 residues. Trimming stripped 1 base from V and 1 base from J, with 8 bases between. Per the germline V gene, CDR1 is SGHTA and CDR2 is FQGNSA. CDR3 region: CASSLEADSYNEQFF. For the CDR3, the DNA is TGTGCCAGCAGCTTAGAGGCGGATTCCTACAATGAGCAGTTCTTC.

The genes are TRBV5-1 and TRBJ1-1, with TRBD1 matching over 8 bases. Germline V lookup: CDR1 SGHRS, CDR2 YFSETQ. This CDR3 comprises 17 residues. V shed 1 base, J shed 2 bases, and the junction held 10 bases outside the gene matches. CDR3 bases: TGCGCCAGCAGCTTGCGAACAGGGGGTCCCCTTAACACTGAAGCTTTCTTT. As protein: CASSLRTGGPLNTEAFF.

The CDR3 reads CASSAHRDQPQHF. The CDR3 bases are TGTGCCAGCAGTGCTCACAGGGACCAGCCCCAGCATTTT. The rearrangement joins TRBV6-4 to TRBJ1-5; a weak D match, TRBD1 (6 bases). CDR1 MRHNA and CDR2 SNTAGT come from the germline V gene. Trimming took off 4 bases at V and 7 bases at J, with 11 bases between the two ends. The CDR3 is 13 residues long.

The rearrangement links TRBV6-4 to TRBJ1-1; 7 positions match TRBD1. The germline gives CDR1 MRHNA, CDR2 SNTAGT. The CDR3 sequence is 12 residues long. Losses at the gene ends were 2 bases for V and 7 bases for J; bases not matched to a gene: 1. This CDR3 reads CASSDRQGEAFF. As DNA, the CDR3 is TGTGCCAGCAGTGACCGACAGGGTGAAGCTTTCTTT.

The gene calls are TRBV7-9 and TRBJ2-5, with 9 bases lining up with TRBD2. The DNA matches TRBJ2-7 better at its end, which makes the J call doubtful. Germline V gene sequence: CDR1 SEHNR, CDR2 FQNEAQ (reference sequence). The CDR3 contains 13 residues. In DNA form, the CDR3 reads TGTGCCAGCGCACGCGGGGGGGGCTACGAGCAGTACTTC. This gives the protein CASARGGGYEQYF.

The chain is built from TRBV5-6 and TRBJ1-1; D not resolved. The germline gives CDR1 SGHDT, CDR2 YYEEEE. V was clipped by 0 bases and J by 11 bases, with 8 bases between them. This CDR3 region has 11 residues. The chain's CDR3 is CASSLAGVAFF. The CDR3 DNA follows: TGTGCCAGCAGCTTGGCCGGGGTCGCTTTCTTT.

The chain recombines TRBV30 with TRBJ2-1; 10 nucleotides line up with TRBD2. Germline assignment: CDR1 GTSNPN and CDR2 SVGIG (reference sequence). This CDR3 region has 13 residues. J was trimmed by 8 bases and V by 8 bases; bases with no gene match: 9. CDR3 protein: CASRTSGEDEQFF. CDR3 nucleotides: TGTGCCAGTCGGACTAGCGGAGAGGATGAGCAGTTCTTC.

The chain couples TRBV5-1 to TRBJ1-6; 7 bases align to TRBD1. There are 15 residues in the CDR3. In germline, CDR1 is SGHRS, CDR2 YFSETQ. V trimming: 0 bases; J trimming: 6 bases; junction bases outside the gene matches: 3. CDR3 sequence: CASSLEGQTNSPLHF. For the CDR3, the DNA is TGCGCCAGCAGCTTGGAGGGACAGACTAATTCACCCCTCCACTTT.

The chain couples TRBV9 to TRBJ1-1; TRBD1 agrees at 7 bases. The V segment lost 3 bases and the J segment 2 bases; nucleotides outside the gene matches: 7. The CDR3 is 15 residues long. The germline V gene has CDR1 SGDLS and CDR2 YYNGEE. The CDR3: CASSGGAGGNTEAFF. The CDR3 DNA is TGTGCCAGCAGCGGAGGGGCAGGGGGTAACACTGAAGCTTTCTTT.

CDR3 nucleotide sequence: TGTGCCAGCAGTTTTGTAGCCGGGGAGCTGTTTTTT. This codes for CASSFVAGELFF. The chain uses TRBV27 and TRBJ2-2; no firm D call. From germline, CDR1 is MNHEY and CDR2 SMNVEV (reference sequence). Deletions cut 3 bases from V and 6 bases from J, with 5 bases between. The length of the CDR3 is 12 residues.

The chain joins TRBV25-1 to TRBJ2-7; 11 bases fit TRBD1. This CDR3 comprises 15 residues. The trim removed 4 bases at V and 6 bases at J, leaving 8 bases unmatched. The germline gives CDR1 MGHDK, CDR2 SYGVNS. CDR3 nucleotides: TGTGCCAGCAGTGCTTATTGGGACAGGGGGAGCGAGCAGTACTTC. This codes for CASSAYWDRGSEQYF.

The V gene is TRBV7-2, the J gene TRBJ2-5; 10 nucleotides align to TRBD2. The CDR3 extends over 18 amino acids. Looked up from germline, CDR1 is SGHTA and CDR2 is FQGNSA. The ends lost 1 base at V and 2 bases at J; junction bases unmatched: 10. CDR3 nucleotides: TGTGCCAGCAGCTTAGATTGGGCTAGCGGGAGTTCACAAGAGACCCAGTACTTC. This codes for CASSLDWASGSSQETQYF.

The chain recombines TRBV7-9 with TRBJ2-1, with D possibly TRBD1 on 5 matching bases. The CDR3 contains 13 residues. Germline V gene data show CDR1 as SEHNR and CDR2 as FQNEAQ (reference sequence). The V end was cut by 0 bases, the J end by 10 bases, with 10 bases between. DNA of the CDR3: TGTGCCAGCAGCTTAGCCCCAGGGAAAGAGCAGTTCTTC. Translation: CASSLAPGKEQFF.

The chain recombines TRBV14 with TRBJ1-4; no reliable D call. CDR3 length equals 15 residues. Germline-derived CDR1 and CDR2 are SGHDN and FVKESK. Trimming removed 4 bases from V and 3 bases from J, with 12 bases in between. CDR3 amino acids: CASSPSGLPNEKLFF. The CDR3 DNA reads as TGTGCCAGCAGCCCCTCAGGTTTACCTAATGAAAAACTGTTTTTT.

The chain recombines TRBV2 with TRBJ1-2, with D unclear. CDR3 length equals 13 residues. Germline V CDR1 and CDR2: SNHLY, FYNNEI. V dropped 8 bases and J dropped 5 bases, with 15 bases sitting between them. CDR3 sequence: CASGIAGGYGYTF. CDR3 DNA sequence: TGTGCCAGCGGGATCGCGGGCGGTTATGGCTACACCTTC.

The chain combines TRBV18 with TRBJ2-5, with 11 bases aligning to TRBD1. The J segment lost 6 bases and the V segment lost 5 bases, leaving 5 bases of the junction unmatched. Germline-derived CDR1 and CDR2 are KGHSH and LQKENI. This CDR3 is built from 14 residues. This CDR3 reads CASSAGTGGQTQYF. CDR3 nucleotide sequence: TGTGCCAGCTCAGCCGGGACAGGGGGTCAGACCCAGTACTTC. Based on the CDR3 plus reference TRBV18 and TRBJ2-5, the full variable domain is NAGVMQNPRHLVRRRGQEARLRCSPMKGHSHVYWYRQLPEEGLKFMVYLQKENIIDESGMPKERFSAEFPKEGPSILRIQQVVRGDSAAYFCASSAGTGGQTQYFGPGTRLLVL.